Listed here are 22 T cell receptor beta chains from one sample, sequenced in a study of blood T cell repertoires in COVID-19. Sequencing was performed with immunoSEQ multiplex PCR; in TCRdb, only in-frame clones are kept and a portion is missing. This sample yields 150,000 to 200,000 clones, of which about 89% are seen a single time; under 2% belongs to the top ten. Sequences were obtained from peripheral blood. These receptor sequences come from a young man who had recovered from COVID-19.

The chain uses TRBV6-6 and TRBJ2-1; TRBD1 agrees at 8 bases. Germline V lookup: CDR1 MNHNY, CDR2 SVGAGI (reference sequence). This CDR3 has 14 residues. The trim removed 6 bases at V and 5 bases at J, leaving 6 bases unmatched. CDR3 region: CASSLGQGNNEQFF. CDR3 sequence (DNA): TGTGCCAGCAGCCTTGGACAGGGTAACAATGAGCAGTTCTTC.

This chain links TRBV5-5 with TRBJ2-7; D is unclear. V lost 6 bases to trimming and J lost 2 bases, with 9 bases between them. The CDR3 has 12 amino acids. Looked up from germline, CDR1 is SGHKS and CDR2 is YYEKEE (reference sequence). The CDR3 here is CASTLLTYEQYF. The DNA of the CDR3 is TGTGCCAGCACCTTACTAACCTACGAGCAGTACTTC.

The chain combines TRBV7-2 with TRBJ1-2; D possibly corresponds to TRBD1 (5 bases). Germline loops: CDR1 SGHTA, CDR2 FQGNSA. V was shortened by 5 bases and J by 8 bases, with 18 bases between the two germline ends. The CDR3 is 14 residues long. The CDR3 region is CASSLTQQGTGYTF. CDR3 nucleotide sequence: TGTGCCAGCAGCCTCACCCAGCAGGGCACCGGCTACACCTTC.

This clone was seen a single time. CDR3 bases: TGTGCCAGCAGCTCGTGGGAGCTCCAAGAGACCCAGTACTTC. Its translation: CASSSWELQETQYF. The rearrangement joins TRBV5-6 to TRBJ2-5; D might be TRBD2 (5 bases). CDR3 length: 14 residues. V was shortened by 3 bases and J by 1 base, with 10 bases between the two germline ends. Germline V lookup: CDR1 SGHDT, CDR2 YYEEEE.

This clone was detected only a few times. This chain links TRBV28 with TRBJ2-5, with TRBD2 matching over 13 bases. V was clipped by 5 bases and J by 2 bases; unmatched bases: 11. CDR1 is MDHEN, CDR2 SYDVKM, per germline. The CDR3 covers 18 residues. The CDR3 is CASSLTSGRGPSQETQYF. CDR3 nucleotides: TGTGCCAGCAGTCTTACTAGCGGGAGGGGGCCAAGTCAAGAGACCCAGTACTTC.

The gene calls are TRBV19 and TRBJ2-3; 7 bases fit TRBD1. J was trimmed by 0 bases and V by 5 bases; bases with no gene match: 11. Germline lookup yields CDR1 LNHDA and CDR2 SQIVND (reference sequence). This CDR3 is built from 17 residues. This CDR3 reads CASSGARGQSSTDTQYF. CDR3 nucleotides: TGTGCCAGTAGTGGCGCCCGGGGACAGTCTAGCACAGATACGCAGTATTTT.

This rearrangement joins TRBV21-1 to TRBJ2-1; TRBD2, the D gene given by the table, was not confirmed from the DNA. TRBV21-1 is termed a pseudogene. The CDR3 has 10 residues. CDR3 sequence: CASSINEQFF. The CDR3 nucleotides read TGTGCCAGCAGCATAAATGAGCAGTTCTTC.

The rearrangement uses TRBV28 and TRBJ2-7; 9 bases match TRBD1. Germline V gene lookup returns CDR1 MDHEN and CDR2 SYDVKM. There are 16 residues in the CDR3. With V trimmed by 5 bases and J by 5 bases, 13 bases remained unmatched. The DNA for the CDR3 is TGTGCCAGCAGTGCCCCCTCCAGGACAGGGGCCCACGAGCAGTACTTC. This codes for CASSAPSRTGAHEQYF.

The chain is built from TRBV4-3 and TRBJ2-1; 11 bases line up with TRBD2. The germline V gene encodes CDR1 LGHNA and CDR2 YSLEER. This CDR3 is built from 16 residues. Trimming cost V 4 bases and J 4 bases; bases outside gene matches: 6. The CDR3: CASSPSVAGGYNEQFF. The CDR3 DNA reads TGCGCCAGCAGCCCTAGCGTAGCGGGAGGGTACAATGAGCAGTTCTTC.

In nucleotides, the CDR3 is TGTGCCAGCAGCTTAGCGGTGCAGGGCAAAGATACGCAGTATTTT. Its translation: CASSLAVQGKDTQYF. J is TRBJ2-3 and V is TRBV7-2; a weak D match, TRBD1 (5 bases). Germline V lookup: CDR1 SGHTA, CDR2 FQGNSA. Trimming took 0 bases from V and 5 from J, leaving 12 bases between them. The CDR3 runs to 15 residues.

The chain joins TRBV5-4 to TRBJ2-7; perhaps TRBD2 as D (6 bases). The CDR3 has 13 residues. Deletions cut 3 bases from V and 2 bases from J, with 9 bases between. In germline, CDR1 is SGHNT, CDR2 YYREEE (reference sequence). CDR3 residues: CASSSTSPYEQYF. Written as DNA, the CDR3 is TGTGCCAGCAGCTCTACTAGCCCCTACGAGCAGTACTTC.

The chain uses TRBV18 and TRBJ2-5; 7 nucleotides line up with TRBD1. J gave up 3 bases and V 5 bases, and 3 bases lay outside the gene matches. Germline CDR1 is KGHSH and CDR2 is LQKENI. There are 13 residues in the CDR3. The DNA of the CDR3 is TGTGCCAGCTCATTTGGACAGGAAGAGACCCAGTACTTC. This sequence encodes CASSFGQEETQYF. The variable domain in full, with the rest retrieved from reference TRBV18 and TRBJ2-5, is NAGVMQNPRHLVRRRGQEARLRCSPMKGHSHVYWYRQLPEEGLKFMVYLQKENIIDESGMPKERFSAEFPKEGPSILRIQQVVRGDSAAYFCASSFGQEETQYFGPGTRLLVL.

The rearrangement joins TRBV4-3 to TRBJ1-1, with TRBD1 as a possible D gene (5 bases). Trimming stripped 0 bases from V and 5 bases from J, with 16 bases between. This CDR3 region has 16 residues. Germline V gives CDR1 LGHNA, CDR2 YSLEER. The CDR3 protein is CASSQEGGGGRTEAFF. In DNA form, the CDR3 reads TGCGCCAGCAGCCAAGAGGGCGGGGGGGGTAGGACTGAAGCTTTCTTT.

This chain joins TRBV27 and TRBJ1-5; D gene uncertain. CDR1 MNHEY and CDR2 SMNVEV come from the germline V gene (reference sequence). The CDR3 has 15 residues. Trimming took 6 bases from V and 2 from J, leaving 14 bases between them. CDR3 amino acids: CASSPGPGGNQPQHF. The CDR3 coding sequence is TGTGCCAGCAGCCCAGGCCCCGGGGGCAATCAGCCCCAGCATTTT.

This chain uses TRBV18 with TRBJ2-7; TRBD1 agrees at 7 bases. The CDR3 has 14 amino acids. Losses at the gene ends were 4 bases for V and 2 bases for J; bases not matched to a gene: 5. Per the germline V gene, CDR1 is KGHSH and CDR2 is LQKENI. CDR3 residues: CASSHRDRTYEQYF. CDR3 in DNA: TGTGCCAGCTCACACCGGGACAGAACCTACGAGCAGTACTTC.

The J gene is TRBJ1-2, the V gene TRBV14; the D gene is possibly TRBD1 (6 bases). The germline gives CDR1 SGHDN, CDR2 FVKESK. Trimming cost V 0 bases and J 7 bases, with 15 bases left between them. The CDR3 spans 15 residues. This CDR3 is CASSQDPRGRGGYTF. As DNA, the CDR3 is TGTGCCAGCAGCCAAGATCCCAGGGGAAGGGGTGGCTACACCTTC.

The chain links TRBV28 to TRBJ1-3; possibly TRBD1 for D (5 bases). Germline CDR1 and CDR2: MDHEN and SYDVKM. V was clipped by 3 bases and J by 0 bases, with 12 bases between them. CDR3 length: 16 amino acids. The CDR3 is CASSFFGHYSGNTIYF. CDR3 nucleotide sequence: TGTGCCAGCAGTTTTTTTGGACACTACTCTGGAAACACCATATATTTT.

This chain joins TRBV9 and TRBJ2-7, with 7 nucleotides matching TRBD2. Germline V gene data show CDR1 as SGDLS and CDR2 as YYNGEE. Germline trimming cut 4 bases from V and 2 bases from J; bases unmatched to any gene: 15. This CDR3 region has 17 residues. In nucleotides, the CDR3 is TGTGCCAGCAGCCCCCGTATTACTTCGGGGGGAACCTACGAGCAGTACTTC. Amino acids: CASSPRITSGGTYEQYF.

V usage is TRBV4-3 and J usage is TRBJ1-1; no clear D. The V and J ends lost 0 bases and 2 bases respectively, with 16 bases between them. Germline CDR1 reads LGHNA; CDR2 reads YSLEER. The length of the CDR3 is 17 residues. The DNA of the CDR3 is TGCGCCAGCAGCCAAGAATTCGGCGGCGGCGGAAACACTGAAGCTTTCTTT. It translates to CASSQEFGGGGNTEAFF.

The J gene is TRBJ2-2, the V gene TRBV10-2, with a weak D call TRBD2 (6 bases). Germline V CDR1 and CDR2: WSHSY, SAAADI. This CDR3 has 14 amino acids. Trimming removed 11 bases at V and 4 bases at J, with 17 bases between. The CDR3 loop reads CALNPGLLTGELFF. CDR3 coding DNA: TGCGCCTTAAACCCAGGACTACTCACCGGGGAGCTGTTTTTT.

The chain recombines TRBV7-2 with TRBJ2-7; TRBD2 agrees at 13 bases. Germline lookup yields CDR1 SGHTA and CDR2 FQGNSA. The ends lost 5 bases at V and 5 bases at J; junction bases unmatched: 3. The CDR3 contains 14 residues. As DNA, the CDR3 is TGTGCCAGCAGCCTCGGGACTAGCGGGAACGAGCAGTACTTC. Amino acids: CASSLGTSGNEQYF.

The chain uses TRBV6-5 and TRBJ2-1; the match to TRBD1 covers 9 bases. Trimming removed 2 bases from V and 6 bases from J; junction bases left unmatched: 5. The CDR3 sequence is 15 residues long. Germline CDR1 MNHEY, CDR2 SVGAGI. The CDR3 sequence is CASSYRQGVRNEQFF. The CDR3 DNA follows: TGTGCCAGCAGTTACCGACAGGGGGTTCGCAATGAGCAGTTCTTC.